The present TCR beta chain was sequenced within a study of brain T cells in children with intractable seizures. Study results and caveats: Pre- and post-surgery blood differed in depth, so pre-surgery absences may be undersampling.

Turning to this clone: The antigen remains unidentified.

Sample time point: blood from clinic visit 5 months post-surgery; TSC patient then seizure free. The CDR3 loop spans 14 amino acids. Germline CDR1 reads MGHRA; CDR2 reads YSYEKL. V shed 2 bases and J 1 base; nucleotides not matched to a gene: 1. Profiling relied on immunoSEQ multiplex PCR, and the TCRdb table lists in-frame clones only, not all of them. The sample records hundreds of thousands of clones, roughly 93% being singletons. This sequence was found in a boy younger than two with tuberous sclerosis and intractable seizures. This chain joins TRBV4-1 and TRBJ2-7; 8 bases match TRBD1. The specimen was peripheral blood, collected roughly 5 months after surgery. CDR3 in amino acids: CASSQQGASYEQYF. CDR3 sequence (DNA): TGCGCCAGCAGCCAACAGGGGGCATCCTACGAGCAGTACTTC.